This TCR beta chain was recorded in a study of blood T cell repertoires in COVID-19. Libraries were prepared by immunoSEQ multiplex PCR; TCRdb keeps only in-frame clonotypes and omits some of them. In the table there are approximately 140,000 clones, 80% to 90% of which are singletons. This TCR was sampled from a human donor with acute or convalescent COVID-19. The donor label of this sample is uncertain. The sample comprised peripheral blood.

DNA for the CDR3: TGTGCCACCAGCCCTGGACAGGGGAGCTCAGATACGCAGTATTTT. This translates into CATSPGQGSSDTQYF. The chain recombines TRBV24-1 with TRBJ2-3; 9 positions match TRBD1. J gave up 4 bases and V 7 bases, and 8 bases lay outside the gene matches. Germline CDR1 reads KGHDR; CDR2 reads SFDVKD. The CDR3 extends over 15 amino acids.